This entry describes one T cell receptor beta chain. The sample belongs to a study of cytotoxic CD8 clonotypes in ibrutinib-treated CLL. CDR3 length: 14 residues. Losses at the gene ends were 5 bases for V and 4 bases for J; bases not matched to a gene: 6. Germline CDR1 reads MDHEN; CDR2 reads SYDVKM. Method: immunoSEQ multiplex PCR; TCRdb's copy keeps in-frame clones and lacks some. Of around 70,000 clones in the sample, 83% were seen once. This chain links TRBV28 with TRBJ1-1, with 8 bases fitting TRBD1. This TCR came from a human donor with chronic lymphocytic leukemia. Sequencing used PBMCs, obtained after 24 months of ibrutinib treatment. This chain's CDR3 is CASSLGQGVTEAFF. Written as DNA, the CDR3 is TGTGCCAGCAGTCTCGGACAGGGTGTCACTGAAGCTTTCTTT.